This T cell receptor (beta chain) was retrieved from a study of T cells in Graves' hyperthyroidism and ophthalmopathy. Study outcomes and limitations: Most clonotypes expanded in thyroid above 0.001 were likewise present in blood.

This clonotype was counted ten times or more. Antigen: not known. Together with thyroid ultrasound, orbital computed tomography, serum thyroxine and TRAb, clinical symptoms were used for diagnoses. 9 to 10 ml fresh peripheral blood yielded the PBMCs. The CDR3 regions of TCR beta were amplified from RNA transcripts. HTBI primers drove first-round RT-PCR of the TCR CDR3. In TCRdb, the multiplex PCR reads were re-called with MiXCR into one record per CDR3 protein. The data contain about 400,000 distinct CDR3 sequences, less than 15% of them singletons. The sequenced sample consisted of blood. The sequence was obtained from a woman aged 18-29 years with Graves' hyperthyroidism.

The CDR3 DNA follows: TGTGCCAGCTCCCCGCTGGGGGGACGGGACACTGAAGCTTTCTTT. Encoded protein: CASSPLGGRDTEAFF. V is TRBV18 and J is TRBJ1-1, with D maybe TRBD1 (5 bases). The length of the CDR3 is 15 residues. Germline lookup yields CDR1 KGHSH and CDR2 LQKENI. V was clipped by 6 bases and J by 3 bases, with 17 bases between them.